The clone carrying this T cell receptor (beta chain) was recorded once. The antigen is not known. This CDR3 has 15 residues. Trimming stripped 0 bases from V and 6 bases from J, with 15 bases between. Per the germline V gene, CDR1 is KGHSH and CDR2 is LQKENI. The sample is drawn from a study of OX40 agonist ivuxolimab in advanced cancers. Study information: The drug used for patients, ivuxolimab, was an agonistic anti-OX40 (CD134) antibody. Study outcomes and limitations: Normalized expansion of T-cell clones was also low for some nonresponders. Among the least clonally expanded were partial responders at 0.1-3.0 mg/kg. The study observed clonal expansion of CD4+ and CD8+ blood T cells by week 6 at 0.1 to 3.0 mg/kg.

Method: immunoSEQ multiplex PCR; TCRdb's copy keeps in-frame clones and lacks some. The sample has about 45,000 clones; 88% are singletons. The chain uses TRBV18 and TRBJ2-7; either TRBD1 or TRBD2 may supply D (5 bases each). This receptor was obtained from an adult with an advanced solid tumor such as melanoma, head and neck, liver or kidney cancer. The material was CD4+ or CD8+ T cells sorted from blood, obtained in a trial of the OX40 agonist ivuxolimab. DNA of the CDR3: TGTGCCAGCTCACCACCGGGGGACGGCGCCTTCGAGCAGTACTTC. Translating gives CASSPPGDGAFEQYF.